The present entry profiles one TCR beta chain with its context. The table lists this clonotype with many counts. Its binding antigen is unknown. The record has no base qualities; no much larger clone is one base away. V trim: 8 bases; J trim: 7 bases; unmatched bases: 10. From its cysteine to its phenylalanine, the CDR3 spans 13 amino acids. Kept here is only the CDR3 DNA, which spans 39 bases and is read in frame from base 1. CDR1 and CDR2 are read off the germline V gene as MNHEY and SVGEGT. Amplification of TCR beta CDR3 regions was carried out from RNA transcripts. The first round of RT-PCR for the TCR CDR3 was performed with the HTBI primer set and the Qiagen OneStep RT-PCR kit. A second multiplex PCR round built the libraries, followed by size selection and purification. Paired-end sequencing of the libraries was performed with 100 bp reads on an Illumina HiSeq2000. In the original analysis: Raw data were processed with SOAPnuke, discarding reads with adapters, uncalled bases, mean Phred below 15, or no exact constant-primer or identifier match. High-quality paired reads were merged using COPE v1.2.5, and each unique nucleotide sequence was defined as a clonotype. Clonotypes were aligned to IMGT TRBV, TRBD and TRBJ reference segments using MiTCR v1.1. The analysis was restricted to V-J combinations with a frequency above 0.0001, which together covered roughly 99% of the repertoires. A TCS score was defined as the ratio of F50 (clonal expansion) to E x V (chaos), with BLOSUM62-based TCRdist applied between CDR3 peptides within each V-J. Welch's t-statistics and random forest reduced 500 to 550 V-J features to roughly 13, which were used in a naive Bayes classifier (R e1071). Clones were called with MiXCR by TCRdb after fastp trimmed the public reads at Q25, and only in-frame beta chains were retained. Each CDR3 protein appears once, grouped with its most common genes and DNA. TCRdb assigned the V and J calls; the authors' analysis was not used. The sample table contains more than 450,000 distinct CDR3 sequences; only one count was recorded for about 20% of them. About 45% of the sample lies in the top ten.

The source of the sample is a study of T cells in Graves' hyperthyroidism and ophthalmopathy (dated by TCRdb to between 2017 and 2020). At the level of the whole study: Peripheral blood samples were taken at the time of initial diagnosis, prior to any treatment. The roughly 91 discovery patients were randomly split 7:3 into training and test sets. TCR V-J signatures able to tell the groups apart were searched for in a discovery cohort of 100 patients, of whom around 42 had Graves' ophthalmopathy and some 60 had stable Graves' hyperthyroidism. The study also compared thyroid tissue and blood T-cell repertoires from a handful of Graves' hyperthyroidism patients. According to the paper, TCR Vbeta CDR3 sequencing was carried out on over 130 peripheral blood samples, which came from about 45 ophthalmopathy, around 74 hyperthyroidism and roughly 17 progressor patients. Prospective prediction of ophthalmopathy was tested in an independent validation cohort of fewer than 20 hyperthyroidism patients and some 17 patients who later progressed to ophthalmopathy. After blood sampling, hyperthyroidism patients were treated with methimazole at a starting dose of 30 mg daily, and ophthalmopathy patients were treated with high-dose intravenous methylprednisolone. The research as a whole found: Ophthalmopathy was separated from stable hyperthyroidism by a 13 V-J signature model, with approximately 89% sensitivity and roughly 84% specificity obtained in cross-validation and 80%/75% obtained in testing. In validation, the model predicted progression to ophthalmopathy with approximately 70% sensitivity and less than 75% specificity, a median of 6.5 months before onset. No statistical method was used to set the sample size in advance, and investigators knew the group allocation. Most expanded thyroid clonotypes (frequency above 0.001) were also detected in blood, suggesting blood repertoires may reflect thyroid immune responses.

In the ophthalmopathy patients, disease was moderately to severely active, with a Clinical Activity Score of 3 or more, a NOSPECS grade of 4 or more, and a duration of less than 3 months. Exclusion was applied to patients with uncontrolled infections, other autoimmune diseases, pregnancy or lactation. Diagnoses were established on the basis of clinical symptoms, serum thyroxine and TRAb, thyroid ultrasound, and orbital computed tomography. PBMCs were separated from 10 ml of fresh peripheral blood using Ficoll-Paque density gradient centrifugation. Trizol reagent was used to extract total RNA, and RNA quality was then checked on an Agilent 2100 Bioanalyzer.

Sequencing was carried out using blood. The sequence links TRBV6-2 or TRBV6-3 to TRBJ1-1; 7 of the junction bases match TRBD1. The origin of this receptor is a middle-aged man with Graves' ophthalmopathy. The nucleotide sequence reads as follows: TGTGCCAGCTGGAGACAGGGATCTGTTGAAGCTTTCTTT. It codes for CASWRQGSVEAFF.